This TCR beta chain was retrieved from a study of blood T cells in healthy people across ages. The germline gives CDR1 SGHTA, CDR2 FQGNSA. Deletions cut 5 bases from V and 7 bases from J, with 20 bases between. This CDR3 region has 15 residues. A second roughly 6 to 11 cycle PCR used barcoded and J-beta primers. All cDNA molecules were each tagged by a template-switch adaptor with 12 random nucleotides. TCRdb called the 5' RACE reads again in MiXCR, with one record for every CDR3 protein. Of nearly 1 million distinct CDR3 sequences listed, approximately 50% are singletons. Each sample gave at least 6.5 million isolated PBMCs.

Sequenced input: blood. The V gene is TRBV7-2, the J gene TRBJ1-2; D gene ambiguous. The clonotype was recovered from a woman aged 55-70 years in good health. The CDR3 DNA reads as TGTGCCAGCAGCCCATGGGGTACGGGGTTAGGTGGCTACACCTTC. As protein: CASSPWGTGLGGYTF. Drawing the rest from reference TRBV7-2 and TRBJ1-2, the complete variable domain is GAGVSQSPSNKVTEKGKDVELRCDPISGHTALYWYRQSLGQGLEFLIYFQGNSAPDKSGLPSDRFSAERTGGSVSTLTIQRTQQEDSAVYLCASSPWGTGLGGYTFGSGTRLTVV.